The 30 T cell receptor beta chains below were found in one sample sequenced in a study of blood T cell repertoires in COVID-19. Using immunoSEQ multiplex PCR, the repertoire was profiled, and TCRdb retains in-frame clones only, with some absent. The sample lists about 83,000 clones; roughly 89% were seen once. The sequenced sample consisted of peripheral blood. All receptors derive from a man between 60 and 75 years old with acute or convalescent COVID-19.

The chain joins TRBV5-5 to TRBJ1-5; 7 bases are shared with TRBD1. The ends lost 4 bases at V and 6 bases at J; junction bases unmatched: 13. Germline V gene lookup returns CDR1 SGHKS and CDR2 YYEKEE (reference sequence). The CDR3 is 16 residues long. CDR3: CASSPNSDRAIQPQHF. Here the CDR3 DNA reads TGTGCCAGCAGCCCGAATTCTGACAGGGCTATTCAGCCCCAGCATTTT.

V usage is TRBV29-1 and J usage is TRBJ1-2; D unclear. The CDR3 extends over 11 amino acids. Germline loops: CDR1 SQVTM, CDR2 ANQGSEA. V was pared by 7 bases and J by 8 bases, with 14 bases between. This CDR3 reads CSAADPRGYTF. The CDR3 DNA reads TGCAGCGCAGCTGACCCTAGGGGCTACACCTTC. The full variable domain, in which reference TRBV29-1 and TRBJ1-2 provide the parts outside the CDR3, is SAVISQKPSRDICQRGTSLTIQCQVDSQVTMMFWYRQQPGQSLTLIATANQGSEATYESGFVIDKFPISRPNLTFSTLTVSNMSPEDSSIYLCSAADPRGYTFGSGTRLTVV.

This clone was counted a single time. The chain combines TRBV19 with TRBJ2-2, with D perhaps matching TRBD2 (6 bases). V lost 8 bases to trimming and J lost 3 bases, with 16 bases between them. Germline lookup yields CDR1 LNHDA and CDR2 SQIVND (reference sequence). This CDR3 has 15 amino acids. The CDR3 reads CASSLVGGYTGELFF. In DNA form, the CDR3 reads TGTGCCAGTTCCCTAGTTGGGGGGTACACCGGGGAGCTGTTTTTT.

The rearrangement joins TRBV12-3 or TRBV12-4 to TRBJ1-1, with 7 bases aligning to TRBD1. The CDR3 is 13 residues long. J lost 5 bases, V lost 6 bases, and 6 bases had no gene match. The CDR3 is CASSLYRGTEAFF. In DNA, the CDR3 is TGTGCCAGCAGCCTTTACAGGGGAACTGAAGCTTTCTTT.

DNA of the CDR3: TGTGCCAGCAGAGAGACAGAGAGCTATGGCTACACCTTC. This translates into CASRETESYGYTF. The chain carries TRBV2 and TRBJ1-2; possible D gene TRBD1, 5 bases. The CDR3 runs 13 residues. V shed 6 bases and J shed 4 bases, with 12 bases lying between them. Germline V gene sequence: CDR1 SNHLY, CDR2 FYNNEI.

This rearrangement joins TRBV11-2 to TRBJ1-4; D is perhaps TRBD1 (5 bases). From germline, CDR1 is SGHAT and CDR2 FQNNGV. V shed 1 base and J shed 14 bases, with 8 bases lying between them. The CDR3 is 11 residues long. The CDR3 sequence is CASSLGQRLFF. The DNA of the CDR3 is TGTGCCAGCAGCTTAGGACAGAGGCTGTTTTTT.

This chain connects TRBV2 to TRBJ1-1, with 9 positions matching TRBD1. Looked up from germline, CDR1 is SNHLY and CDR2 is FYNNEI. The junction had 5 bases not matched to a gene; V was cut back by 6 bases and J by 0 bases. The CDR3 has 15 amino acids. As DNA, the CDR3 is TGTGCCAGCAGCGATAGGACAGGGGTGAACACTGAAGCTTTCTTT. Translated, it gives CASSDRTGVNTEAFF.

The chain uses TRBV7-9 and TRBJ2-1; weak D call: TRBD1 (6 bases). The CDR3 covers 15 residues. The germline V and J ends were trimmed by 5 bases and 9 bases, with 20 bases remaining between them. Looked up from germline, CDR1 is SEHNR and CDR2 is FQNEAQ (reference sequence). The CDR3 loop is CASSLAERGYGEQFF. The CDR3 nucleotides are TGTGCCAGCAGCCTTGCTGAAAGGGGGTACGGTGAGCAGTTCTTC.

The rearrangement joins TRBV5-5 to TRBJ1-1; D remains unclear. Germline lookup yields CDR1 SGHKS and CDR2 YYEKEE (reference sequence). Trimming pared 6 bases from V and 6 bases from J, leaving 21 bases between. CDR3 length: 15 amino acids. The CDR3 DNA sequence: TGTGCCAGCACCACGTTGGCGGGGTCCTACGCTGAAGCTTTCTTT. This translates into CASTTLAGSYAEAFF.

This clone is a singleton in its sample. This rearrangement joins TRBV9 to TRBJ2-4; 9 bases are shared with TRBD1. Trimming at V came to 4 bases and at J to 5 bases, leaving 4 bases not matched to a gene. This CDR3 contains 14 residues. In germline, CDR1 is SGDLS, CDR2 YYNGEE. CDR3 bases: TGTGCCAGCAGCACCGGGGACAGGGAAAACATTCAGTACTTC. This gives the protein CASSTGDRENIQYF.

The chain uses TRBV11-2 and TRBJ2-7; TRBD1 aligns across 7 bases. Germline V gene data show CDR1 as SGHAT and CDR2 as FQNNGV. V shed 6 bases, J shed 1 base, and the junction held 9 bases outside the gene matches. This CDR3 region has 15 residues. Here the CDR3 reads CASSQWTGQSYEQYF. The CDR3 DNA is TGTGCCAGCAGTCAATGGACAGGACAGTCCTACGAGCAGTACTTC.

The chain has TRBV2 and TRBJ1-4; no definite D call. CDR1 and CDR2 from the germline V gene are SNHLY and FYNNEI. V was clipped by 5 bases and J by 4 bases, with 11 bases between them. CDR3 size: 14 residues. Written as DNA, the CDR3 is TGTGCCAGCAGTACAACCAAGATTAATGAAAAACTGTTTTTT. Translating gives CASSTTKINEKLFF.

The chain has TRBV19 and TRBJ1-2, with TRBD1 matching 9 bases. V shed 4 bases, J shed 5 bases, and the junction held 5 bases outside the gene matches. This CDR3 has 14 amino acids. Germline V CDR1 and CDR2: LNHDA, SQIVND (reference sequence). The DNA for the CDR3 is TGTGCCAGTAGTAGGACAGGGGCAGAATATGGCTACACCTTC. It translates to CASSRTGAEYGYTF.

The chain employs TRBV4-1 and TRBJ1-6; a possible D gene is TRBD1 (6 bases). Germline V gives CDR1 MGHRA, CDR2 YSYEKL. Trimming stripped 2 bases from V and 8 bases from J, with 13 bases between. This CDR3 has 15 amino acids. The CDR3 here is CASSQNRAFDSPLHF. The CDR3, as DNA: TGCGCCAGCAGCCAAAACAGGGCGTTTGATTCACCCCTCCACTTT.

The chain recombines TRBV6-5 with TRBJ1-1, with unresolved D. The V end lost 0 bases, the J end lost 5 bases, and 10 bases lay between the germline ends. Germline values: CDR1 MNHEY, CDR2 SVGAGI. This CDR3 has 14 residues. CDR3 loop: CASSYSIGETEAFF. CDR3 DNA sequence: TGTGCCAGCAGTTACTCGATCGGTGAAACTGAAGCTTTCTTT.

The chain uses TRBV30 and TRBJ1-2, with a tentative D call TRBD1 (5 bases). V gave up 2 bases and J gave up 0 bases, with 7 bases separating them. CDR3 size: 13 residues. Looked up from germline, CDR1 is GTSNPN and CDR2 is SVGIG (reference sequence). The CDR3 protein is CAWSRQSNYGYTF. The DNA of the CDR3 is TGTGCCTGGAGTAGACAGTCTAACTATGGCTACACCTTC.

The V and J genes are TRBV19 and TRBJ2-2, with 9 bases lining up with TRBD1. The CDR3 consists of 14 residues. V lost 8 bases, J lost 0 bases, and 1 base stayed unmatched. Looked up from germline, CDR1 is LNHDA and CDR2 is SQIVND (reference sequence). The CDR3 region has the DNA TGTGCCAGTCGACAGGGGGCGAACACCGGGGAGCTGTTTTTT. Translated, it gives CASRQGANTGELFF.

The chain has TRBV11-3 and TRBJ2-3, with 7 bases fitting TRBD1. The CDR3 has 15 residues. The J segment lost 2 bases and the V segment lost 4 bases, leaving 6 bases of the junction unmatched. The germline V gene has CDR1 SGHNT and CDR2 YENEEA. DNA of the CDR3: TGTGCCAGCAGCTCGAAGGGACAGACCACAGATACGCAGTATTTT. Translated, it gives CASSSKGQTTDTQYF.

The J gene is TRBJ2-7, the V gene TRBV5-1, with 7 bases lining up with TRBD1. With V trimmed by 2 bases and J by 4 bases, 0 bases remained unmatched. The CDR3 totals 12 residues. CDR1 is SGHRS, CDR2 YFSETQ, per germline. The CDR3 DNA is TGCGCCAGCAGCTTACAGGGGTACGAGCAGTACTTC. Protein sequence: CASSLQGYEQYF.

The genes are TRBV30 and TRBJ2-5; D possibly corresponds to TRBD2 (6 bases). Germline CDR1 GTSNPN, CDR2 SVGIG (reference sequence). The CDR3 is 15 amino acids. V dropped 1 base and J dropped 9 bases, with 21 bases sitting between them. CDR3 amino acids: CAWSDRGALPGSQYF. CDR3 sequence (DNA): TGTGCCTGGAGTGATCGCGGGGCCCTTCCGGGGTCCCAGTACTTC.

The chain couples TRBV7-3 to TRBJ1-1; D is perhaps TRBD1 (5 bases). The CDR3 runs 13 residues. Germline CDR1 SGHTA, CDR2 FQGTGA. V was trimmed by 5 bases and J by 1 base, leaving 8 bases between them. The CDR3 region is CASSATANTEAFF. The DNA of the CDR3 is TGTGCCAGCAGCGCGACAGCGAACACTGAAGCTTTCTTT.

The CDR3 nucleotides are TGTGCCACTTGCTCCCCGGGGGGGCCTTCGAAGAATGAGCAGTTCTTC. Translated, it gives CATCSPGGPSKNEQFF. The chain carries TRBV19 and TRBJ2-1; 8 nucleotides line up with TRBD2. The ends lost 10 bases at V and 7 bases at J; junction bases unmatched: 18. Per germline, CDR1 LNHDA and CDR2 SQIVND (reference sequence). CDR3 size: 16 residues.

The chain recombines TRBV5-1 with TRBJ2-2; 8 bases are a match to TRBD1. Germline values: CDR1 SGHRS, CDR2 YFSETQ. The CDR3 is made up of 14 amino acids. Trimming removed 7 bases from V and 6 bases from J; junction bases left unmatched: 8. The CDR3 reads CASSETGEAGELFF. CDR3 bases: TGCGCCAGCTCTGAGACAGGGGAAGCCGGGGAGCTGTTTTTT. Full variable domain (rest looked up from reference TRBV5-1 and TRBJ2-2): KAGVTQTPRYLIKTRGQQVTLSCSPISGHRSVSWYQQTPGQGLQFLFEYFSETQRNKGNFPGRFSGRQFSNSRSEMNVSTLELGDSALYLCASSETGEAGELFFGEGSRLTVL.

The chain combines TRBV19 with TRBJ1-2; the match to TRBD1 covers 9 bases. Trimming at V came to 6 bases and at J to 7 bases, leaving 9 bases not matched to a gene. The CDR3 has 14 residues. CDR1 is LNHDA and CDR2 is SQIVND in the germline V gene (reference sequence). The chain's CDR3 is CASRTGQGAAGYTF. The CDR3 nucleotides read TGTGCCAGTAGGACGGGACAGGGTGCGGCTGGCTACACCTTC.

V and J are TRBV9 and TRBJ1-3, with 8 bases lining up with TRBD1. V lost 3 bases to trimming and J lost 2 bases; unmatched junction nucleotides: 7. CDR1 and CDR2 from the germline V gene are SGDLS and YYNGEE. The CDR3 contains 16 residues. Here the CDR3 reads CASSDQDRATGNTIYF. The CDR3 coding sequence is TGTGCCAGCAGCGACCAGGACAGGGCCACTGGAAACACCATATATTTT.

V gene TRBV29-1 combines with J gene TRBJ1-1; 9 bases fit TRBD1. V trimming: 7 bases; J trimming: 5 bases; junction bases outside the gene matches: 5. The CDR3 spans 12 residues. The germline V gene encodes CDR1 SQVTM and CDR2 ANQGSEA. DNA of the CDR3: TGCAGCGGAGGTGACAGGGGGACTGAAGCTTTCTTT. This codes for CSGGDRGTEAFF.

The chain couples TRBV19 to TRBJ1-2; D not certain. The CDR3 has 15 residues. Germline V CDR1 and CDR2: LNHDA, SQIVND (reference sequence). V lost 5 bases and J lost 5, with 18 bases in between. The CDR3 spells CASSPTLTVSYGYTF. CDR3 in DNA: TGTGCCAGTAGTCCGACCCTAACAGTGTCTTATGGCTACACCTTC.

This chain uses TRBV12-3 or TRBV12-4 with TRBJ1-4; D might be TRBD1 (5 bases). V lost 6 bases and J lost 8, with 13 bases in between. This CDR3 contains 13 residues. The CDR3 here is CASRGEGGEKLFF. DNA for the CDR3: TGTGCCAGCAGAGGGGAGGGCGGAGAAAAACTGTTTTTT.

The rearrangement joins TRBV5-5 to TRBJ2-7; 7 nucleotides align to TRBD2. The CDR3 runs to 14 residues. Germline CDR1 and CDR2: SGHKS and YYEKEE (reference sequence). Trimming at V came to 0 bases and at J to 0 bases, leaving 0 bases not matched to a gene. The CDR3 loop is CASSLGGGSYEQYF. The CDR3 nucleotides read TGTGCCAGCAGCTTGGGCGGGGGCTCCTACGAGCAGTACTTC.

In its sample, this clone was seen once. The V gene is TRBV27, the J gene TRBJ2-1, with 10 bases identical to TRBD2. The CDR3 contains 15 residues. Germline loops: CDR1 MNHEY, CDR2 SMNVEV (reference sequence). Trimming at V came to 2 bases and at J to 9 bases, leaving 7 bases not matched to a gene. The CDR3 spells CASSLPSGGMGEQFF. The CDR3 bases are TGTGCCAGCAGTTTACCTAGCGGGGGTATGGGTGAGCAGTTCTTC.